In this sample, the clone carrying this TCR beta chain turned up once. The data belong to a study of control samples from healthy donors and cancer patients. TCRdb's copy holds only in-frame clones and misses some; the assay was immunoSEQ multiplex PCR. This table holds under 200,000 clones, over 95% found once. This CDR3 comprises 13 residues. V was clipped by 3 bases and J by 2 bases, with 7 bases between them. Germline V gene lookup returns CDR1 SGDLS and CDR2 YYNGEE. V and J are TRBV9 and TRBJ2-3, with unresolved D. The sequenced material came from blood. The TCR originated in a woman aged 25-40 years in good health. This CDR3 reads CASSADLTDTQYF. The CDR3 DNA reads TGTGCCAGCAGCGCGGACCTCACAGATACGCAGTATTTT.